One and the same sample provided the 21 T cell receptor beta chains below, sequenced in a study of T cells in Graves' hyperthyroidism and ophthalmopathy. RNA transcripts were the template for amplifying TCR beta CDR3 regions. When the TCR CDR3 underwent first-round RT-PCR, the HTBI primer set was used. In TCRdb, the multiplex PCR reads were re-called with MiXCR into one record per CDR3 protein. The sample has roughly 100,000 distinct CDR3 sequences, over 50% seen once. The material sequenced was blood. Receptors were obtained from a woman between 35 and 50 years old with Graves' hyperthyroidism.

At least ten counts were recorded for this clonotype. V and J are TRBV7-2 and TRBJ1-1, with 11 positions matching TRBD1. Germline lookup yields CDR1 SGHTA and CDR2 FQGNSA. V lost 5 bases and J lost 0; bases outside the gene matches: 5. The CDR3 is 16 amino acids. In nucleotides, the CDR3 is TGTGCCAGCAGCCTCCGGGACAGGGGGATGAACACTGAAGCTTTCTTT. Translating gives CASSLRDRGMNTEAFF.

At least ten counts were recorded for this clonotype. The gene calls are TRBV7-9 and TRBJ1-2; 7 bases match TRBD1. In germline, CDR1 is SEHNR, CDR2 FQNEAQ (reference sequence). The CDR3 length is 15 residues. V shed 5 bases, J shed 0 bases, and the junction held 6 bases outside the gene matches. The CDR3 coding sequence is TGTGCCAGCAGCCCGGGGACAGCCACTAACTATGGCTACACCTTC. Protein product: CASSPGTATNYGYTF.

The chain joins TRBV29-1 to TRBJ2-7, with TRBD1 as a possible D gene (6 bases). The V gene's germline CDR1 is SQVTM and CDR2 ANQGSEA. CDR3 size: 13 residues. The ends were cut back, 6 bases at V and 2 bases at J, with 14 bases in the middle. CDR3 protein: CSVSTWDTYEQYF. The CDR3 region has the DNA TGCAGCGTGAGCACGTGGGACACCTACGAGCAGTACTTC.

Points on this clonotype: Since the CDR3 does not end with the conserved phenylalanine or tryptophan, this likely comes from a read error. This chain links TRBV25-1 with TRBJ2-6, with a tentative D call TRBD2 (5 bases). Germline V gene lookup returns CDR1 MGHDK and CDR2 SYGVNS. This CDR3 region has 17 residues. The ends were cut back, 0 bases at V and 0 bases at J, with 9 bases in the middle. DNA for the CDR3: TGTGCCAGCAGTGAATATGCCCGGGGCTCTGGGGCCAACGTCCTGACTCCA. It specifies CASSEYARGSGANVLTP.

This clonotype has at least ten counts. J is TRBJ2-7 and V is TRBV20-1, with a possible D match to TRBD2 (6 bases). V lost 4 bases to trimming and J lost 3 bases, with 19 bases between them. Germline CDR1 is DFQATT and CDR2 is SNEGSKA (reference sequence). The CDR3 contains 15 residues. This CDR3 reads CSAKGPFGGVYEQYF. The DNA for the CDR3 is TGCAGTGCTAAAGGGCCGTTTGGCGGGGTCTACGAGCAGTACTTC.

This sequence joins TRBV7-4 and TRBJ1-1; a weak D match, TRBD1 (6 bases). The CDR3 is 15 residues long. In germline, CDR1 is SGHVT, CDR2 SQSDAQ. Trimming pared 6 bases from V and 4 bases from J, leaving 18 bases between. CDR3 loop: CASSPANRVVTEAFF. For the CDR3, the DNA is TGTGCCAGCAGTCCAGCGAACAGGGTGGTCACTGAAGCTTTCTTT.

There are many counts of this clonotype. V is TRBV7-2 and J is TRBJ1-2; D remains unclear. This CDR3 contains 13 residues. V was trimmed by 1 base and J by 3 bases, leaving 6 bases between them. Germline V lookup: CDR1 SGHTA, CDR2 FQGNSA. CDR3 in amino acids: CASSLVVDYGYTF. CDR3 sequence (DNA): TGTGCCAGCAGCTTAGTGGTTGACTATGGCTACACCTTC. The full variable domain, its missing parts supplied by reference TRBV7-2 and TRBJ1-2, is GAGVSQSPSNKVTEKGKDVELRCDPISGHTALYWYRQSLGQGLEFLIYFQGNSAPDKSGLPSDRFSAERTGGSVSTLTIQRTQQEDSAVYLCASSLVVDYGYTFGSGTRLTVV.

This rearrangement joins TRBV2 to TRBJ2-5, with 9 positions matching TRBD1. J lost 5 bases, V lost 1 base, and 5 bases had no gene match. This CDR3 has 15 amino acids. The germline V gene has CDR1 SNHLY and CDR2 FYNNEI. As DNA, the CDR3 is TGTGCCAGCAGTGAAGACCTAGGACAGGGGGAGACCCAGTACTTC. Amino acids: CASSEDLGQGETQYF.

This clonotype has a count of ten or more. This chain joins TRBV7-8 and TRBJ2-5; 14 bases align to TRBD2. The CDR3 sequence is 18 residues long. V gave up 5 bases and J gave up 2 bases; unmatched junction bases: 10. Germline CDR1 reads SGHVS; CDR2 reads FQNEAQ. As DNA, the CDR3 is TGTGCCAGCAGCCCAGGGACTAGCGGGAGAGGTTGGCAAGAGACCCAGTACTTC. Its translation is CASSPGTSGRGWQETQYF.

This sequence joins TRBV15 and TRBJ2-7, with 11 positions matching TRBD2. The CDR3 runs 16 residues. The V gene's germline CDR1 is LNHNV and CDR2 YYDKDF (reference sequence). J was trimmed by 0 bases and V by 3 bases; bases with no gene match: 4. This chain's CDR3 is CATSRLTSGISYEQYF. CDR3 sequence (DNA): TGTGCCACCAGCAGGCTGACTAGCGGGATCTCCTACGAGCAGTACTTC.

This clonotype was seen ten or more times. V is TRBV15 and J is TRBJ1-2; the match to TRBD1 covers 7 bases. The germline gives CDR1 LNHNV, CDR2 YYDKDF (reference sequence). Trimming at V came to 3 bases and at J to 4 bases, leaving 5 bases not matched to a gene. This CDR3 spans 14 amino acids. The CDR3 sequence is CATSRADRTYGYTF. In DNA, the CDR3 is TGTGCCACCAGCAGGGCGGACAGGACCTATGGCTACACCTTC.

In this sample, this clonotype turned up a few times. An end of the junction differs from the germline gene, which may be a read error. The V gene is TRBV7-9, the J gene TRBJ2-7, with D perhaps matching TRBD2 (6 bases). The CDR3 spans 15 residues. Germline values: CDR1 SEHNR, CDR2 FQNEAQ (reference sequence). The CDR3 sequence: CASSFTGSTDYGQYF. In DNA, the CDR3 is TGTGCCAGCAGCTTTACGGGATCCACGGACTACGGGCAGTACTTC.

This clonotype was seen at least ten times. CDR3 residues: CASSLPPRRGYSPLHF. The DNA of the CDR3 is TGTGCCAGCAGTTTGCCCCCCCGCAGGGGTTATTCACCCCTCCACTTT. The V and J genes are TRBV9 and TRBJ1-6, with D perhaps TRBD1 (6 bases). Between the trimmed V and J ends, which lost 5 bases and 8 bases, there was a span of 20 bases. Germline V CDR1 and CDR2: SGDLS, YYNGEE. This CDR3 comprises 16 residues.

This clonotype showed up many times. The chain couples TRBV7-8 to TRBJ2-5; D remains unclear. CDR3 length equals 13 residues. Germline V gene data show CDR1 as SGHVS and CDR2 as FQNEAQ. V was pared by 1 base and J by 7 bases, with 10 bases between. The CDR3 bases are TGTGCCAGCAGCTTAGTAACCGCCGGGACCCAGTACTTC. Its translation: CASSLVTAGTQYF. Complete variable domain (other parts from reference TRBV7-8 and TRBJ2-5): GAGVSQSPRYKVAKRGQDVALRCDPISGHVSLFWYQQALGQGPEFLTYFQNEAQLDKSGLPSDRFFAERPEGSVSTLKIQRTQQEDSAVYLCASSLVTAGTQYFGPGTRLLVL.

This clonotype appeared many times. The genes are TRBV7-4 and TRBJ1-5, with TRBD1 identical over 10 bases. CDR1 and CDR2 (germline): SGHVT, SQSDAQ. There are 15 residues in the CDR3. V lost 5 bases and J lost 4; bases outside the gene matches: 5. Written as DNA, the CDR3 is TGTGCCAGCAGCACGAGACAGGGGGCGAATCAGCCCCAGCATTTT. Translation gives CASSTRQGANQPQHF. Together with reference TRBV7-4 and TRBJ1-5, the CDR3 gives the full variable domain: GAGVSQSPRYKVAKRGRDVALRCDSISGHVTLYWYRQTLGQGSEVLTYSQSDAQRDKSGRPSGRFSAERPERSVSTLKIQRTEQGDSAVYLCASSTRQGANQPQHFGDGTRLSIL.

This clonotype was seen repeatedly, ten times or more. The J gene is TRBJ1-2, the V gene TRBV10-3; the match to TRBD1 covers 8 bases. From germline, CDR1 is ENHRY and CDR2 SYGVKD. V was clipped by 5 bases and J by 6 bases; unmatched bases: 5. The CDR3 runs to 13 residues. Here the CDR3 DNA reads TGTGCCATCAGTCGACAGGGGATGGATGGCTACACCTTC. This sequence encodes CAISRQGMDGYTF.

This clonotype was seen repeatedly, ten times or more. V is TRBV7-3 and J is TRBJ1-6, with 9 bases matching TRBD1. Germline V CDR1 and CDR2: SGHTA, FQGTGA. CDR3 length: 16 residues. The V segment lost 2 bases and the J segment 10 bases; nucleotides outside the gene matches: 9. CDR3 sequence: CASSLGSRGQGSPLHF. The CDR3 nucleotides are TGTGCCAGCAGCTTAGGGTCGAGGGGACAGGGCTCACCCCTCCACTTT.

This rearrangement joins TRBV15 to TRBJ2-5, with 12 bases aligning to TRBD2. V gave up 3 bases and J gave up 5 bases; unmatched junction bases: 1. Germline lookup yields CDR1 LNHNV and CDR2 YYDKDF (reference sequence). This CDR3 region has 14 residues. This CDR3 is CATSRTSGSETQYF. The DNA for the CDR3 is TGTGCCACCAGCAGGACTAGCGGGAGTGAGACCCAGTACTTC.

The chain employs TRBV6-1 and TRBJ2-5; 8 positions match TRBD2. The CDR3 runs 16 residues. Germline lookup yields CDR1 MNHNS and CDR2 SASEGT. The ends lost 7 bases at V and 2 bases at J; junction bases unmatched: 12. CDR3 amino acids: CASNPLGLARQETQYF. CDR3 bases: TGTGCCAGCAACCCCCTCGGACTAGCACGGCAAGAGACCCAGTACTTC.

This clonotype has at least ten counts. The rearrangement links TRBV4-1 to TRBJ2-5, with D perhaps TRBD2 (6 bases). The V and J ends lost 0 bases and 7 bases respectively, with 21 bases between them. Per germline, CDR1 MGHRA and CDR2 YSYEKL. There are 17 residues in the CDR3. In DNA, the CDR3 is TGCGCCAGCAGCCAAGAGGATGGCGGGATTGGTGCCGGGACCCAGTACTTC. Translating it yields CASSQEDGGIGAGTQYF.

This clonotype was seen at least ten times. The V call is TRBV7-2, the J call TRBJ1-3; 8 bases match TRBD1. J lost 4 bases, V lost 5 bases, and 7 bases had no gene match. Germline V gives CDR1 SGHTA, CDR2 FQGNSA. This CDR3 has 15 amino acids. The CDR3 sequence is CASSMRQGLGNTIYF. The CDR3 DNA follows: TGTGCCAGCAGCATGAGACAGGGGCTGGGAAACACCATATATTTT.